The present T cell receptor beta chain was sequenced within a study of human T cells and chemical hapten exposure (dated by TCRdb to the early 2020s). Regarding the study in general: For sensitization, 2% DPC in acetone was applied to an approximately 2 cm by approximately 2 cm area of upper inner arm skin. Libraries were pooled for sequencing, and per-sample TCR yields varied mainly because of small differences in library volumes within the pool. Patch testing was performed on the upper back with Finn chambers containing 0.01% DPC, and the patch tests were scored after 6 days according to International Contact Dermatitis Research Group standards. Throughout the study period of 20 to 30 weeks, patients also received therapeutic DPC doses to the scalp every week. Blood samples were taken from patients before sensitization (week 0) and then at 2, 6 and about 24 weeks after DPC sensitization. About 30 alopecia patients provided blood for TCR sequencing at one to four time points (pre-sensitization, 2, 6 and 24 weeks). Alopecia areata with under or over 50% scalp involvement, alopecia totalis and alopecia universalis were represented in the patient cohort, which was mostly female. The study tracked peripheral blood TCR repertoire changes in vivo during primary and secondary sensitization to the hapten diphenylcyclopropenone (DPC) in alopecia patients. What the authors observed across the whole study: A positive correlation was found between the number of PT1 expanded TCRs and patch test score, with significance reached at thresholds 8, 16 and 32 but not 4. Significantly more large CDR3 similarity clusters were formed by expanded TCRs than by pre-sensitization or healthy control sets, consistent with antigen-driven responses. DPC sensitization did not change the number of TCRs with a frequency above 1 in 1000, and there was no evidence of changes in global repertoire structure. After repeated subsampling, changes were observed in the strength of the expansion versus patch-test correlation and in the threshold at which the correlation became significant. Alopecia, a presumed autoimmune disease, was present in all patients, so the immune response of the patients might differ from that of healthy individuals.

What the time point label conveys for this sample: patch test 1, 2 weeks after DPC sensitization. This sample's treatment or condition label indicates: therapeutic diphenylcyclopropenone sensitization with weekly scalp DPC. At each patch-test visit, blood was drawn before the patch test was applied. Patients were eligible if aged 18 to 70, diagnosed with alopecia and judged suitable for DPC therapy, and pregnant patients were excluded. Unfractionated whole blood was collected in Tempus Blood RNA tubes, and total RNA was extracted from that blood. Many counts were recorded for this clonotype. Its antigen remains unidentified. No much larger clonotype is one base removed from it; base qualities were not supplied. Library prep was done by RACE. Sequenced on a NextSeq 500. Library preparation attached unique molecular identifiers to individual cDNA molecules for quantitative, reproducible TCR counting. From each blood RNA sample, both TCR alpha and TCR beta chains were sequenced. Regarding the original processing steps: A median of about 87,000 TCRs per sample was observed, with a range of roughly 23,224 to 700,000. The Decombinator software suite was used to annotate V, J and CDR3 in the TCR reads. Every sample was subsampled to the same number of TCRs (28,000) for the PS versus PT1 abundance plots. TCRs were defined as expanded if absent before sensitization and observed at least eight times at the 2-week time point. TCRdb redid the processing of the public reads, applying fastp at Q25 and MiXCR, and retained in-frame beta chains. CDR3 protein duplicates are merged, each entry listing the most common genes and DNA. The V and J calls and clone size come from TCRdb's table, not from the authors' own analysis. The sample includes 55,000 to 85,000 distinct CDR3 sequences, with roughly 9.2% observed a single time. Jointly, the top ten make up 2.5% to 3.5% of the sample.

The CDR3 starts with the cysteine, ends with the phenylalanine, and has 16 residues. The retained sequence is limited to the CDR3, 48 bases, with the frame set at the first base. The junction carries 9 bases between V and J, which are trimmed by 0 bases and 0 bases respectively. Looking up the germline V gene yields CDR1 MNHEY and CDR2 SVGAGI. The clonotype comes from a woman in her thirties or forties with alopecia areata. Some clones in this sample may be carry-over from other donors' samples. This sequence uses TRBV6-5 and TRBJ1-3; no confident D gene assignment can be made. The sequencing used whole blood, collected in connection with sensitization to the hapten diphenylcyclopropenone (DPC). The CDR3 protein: CASSYSAGSSGNTIYF. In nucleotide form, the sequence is TGTGCCAGCAGTTACTCGGCAGGAAGCTCTGGAAACACCATATATTTT.